The sequence of this T cell receptor (beta chain) was determined in a study of beta chain features in type 1 diabetes. Whole-study context: Cell yields, age and gender were similar between patients and healthy donors. General study findings and limits: The question of HLA type influencing TCRB rearrangement was one that remained unresolved here.

CDR3 length: 12 residues. Germline-derived CDR1 and CDR2 are MDHEN and SYDVKM. Trimming took off 5 bases at V and 2 bases at J, with 5 bases between the two ends. In this sample, this clone turned up a few times. Its antigen remains unidentified. Within the sample, other DNA sequences also encode this same CDR3. Reverse transcribing all isolated RNA meant expressed TCRB transcripts were sequenced. Mean read depth for naive, central memory and regulatory T cell samples was roughly 4 million reads. Method: immunoSEQ multiplex PCR; TCRdb's copy keeps in-frame clones and lacks some. The sample lists 680,000 or so clones; 15% were seen once.

What was sequenced was naive CD4+ T cells from blood. The receptor was isolated from a man aged 18 to 29 in good health. The chain recombines TRBV28 with TRBJ2-3; D remains unclear. In DNA, the CDR3 is TGTGCCAGCAGTACTCCCACAGATACGCAGTATTTT. It is translated as CASSTPTDTQYF. The full variable domain, with the rest looked up from reference TRBV28 and TRBJ2-3, is DVKVTQSSRYLVKRTGEKVFLECVQDMDHENMFWYRQDPGLGLRLIYFSYDVKMKEKGDIPEGYSVSREKKERFSLILESASTNQTSMYLCASSTPTDTQYFGPGTRLTVL.